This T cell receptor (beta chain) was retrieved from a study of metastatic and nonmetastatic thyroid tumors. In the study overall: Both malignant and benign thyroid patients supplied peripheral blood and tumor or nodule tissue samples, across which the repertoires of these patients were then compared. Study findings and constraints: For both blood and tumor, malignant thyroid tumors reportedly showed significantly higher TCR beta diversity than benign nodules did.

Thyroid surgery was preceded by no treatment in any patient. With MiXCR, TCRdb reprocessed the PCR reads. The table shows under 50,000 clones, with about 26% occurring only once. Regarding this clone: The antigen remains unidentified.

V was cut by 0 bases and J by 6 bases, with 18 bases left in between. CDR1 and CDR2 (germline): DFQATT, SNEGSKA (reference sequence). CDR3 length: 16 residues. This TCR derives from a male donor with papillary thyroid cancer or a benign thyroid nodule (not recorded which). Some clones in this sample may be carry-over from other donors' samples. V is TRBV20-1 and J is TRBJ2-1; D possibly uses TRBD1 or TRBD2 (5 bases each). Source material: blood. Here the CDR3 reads CSARDPRQGAANEQFF. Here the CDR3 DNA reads TGCAGTGCTAGAGATCCTAGGCAGGGAGCCGCCAATGAGCAGTTCTTC.